Included here is one TCR beta chain sequence, with context. The data were produced by immunoSEQ multiplex PCR, yet TCRdb's version contains in-frame clones alone and is incomplete. The top ten hold more than 4.5% of the sample, which has over 200,000 clones, about 88% seen once. This sample is part of a study of blood T cell repertoires in COVID-19. About the research overall: T cells, B-cell-depleted T cells, or PBMCs supplied cDNA or gDNA.

CDR3 length: 12 residues. The V and J ends lost 8 bases and 6 bases respectively, with 13 bases between them. The germline V gene has CDR1 SNHLY and CDR2 FYNNEI. This clonotype was sampled from a woman in her 40s with acute or convalescent COVID-19. The sequenced sample consisted of peripheral blood. The genes are TRBV2 and TRBJ1-2; tentatively, D is TRBD1 (5 bases). CDR3 coding DNA: TGTGCCAGCGGCGGAGGGGAGGATGGCTACACCTTC. As protein: CASGGGEDGYTF.